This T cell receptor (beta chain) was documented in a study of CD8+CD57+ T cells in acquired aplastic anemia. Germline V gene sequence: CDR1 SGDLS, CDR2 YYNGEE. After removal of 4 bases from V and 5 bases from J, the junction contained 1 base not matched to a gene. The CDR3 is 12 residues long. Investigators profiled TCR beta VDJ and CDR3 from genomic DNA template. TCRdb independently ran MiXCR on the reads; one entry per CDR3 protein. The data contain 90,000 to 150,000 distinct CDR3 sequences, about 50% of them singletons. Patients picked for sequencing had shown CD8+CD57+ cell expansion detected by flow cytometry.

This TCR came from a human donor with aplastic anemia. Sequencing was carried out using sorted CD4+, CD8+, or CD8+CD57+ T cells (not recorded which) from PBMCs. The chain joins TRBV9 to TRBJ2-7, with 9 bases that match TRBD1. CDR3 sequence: CASSRTGDEQYF. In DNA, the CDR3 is TGTGCCAGCAGCAGGACAGGGGACGAGCAGTACTTC.